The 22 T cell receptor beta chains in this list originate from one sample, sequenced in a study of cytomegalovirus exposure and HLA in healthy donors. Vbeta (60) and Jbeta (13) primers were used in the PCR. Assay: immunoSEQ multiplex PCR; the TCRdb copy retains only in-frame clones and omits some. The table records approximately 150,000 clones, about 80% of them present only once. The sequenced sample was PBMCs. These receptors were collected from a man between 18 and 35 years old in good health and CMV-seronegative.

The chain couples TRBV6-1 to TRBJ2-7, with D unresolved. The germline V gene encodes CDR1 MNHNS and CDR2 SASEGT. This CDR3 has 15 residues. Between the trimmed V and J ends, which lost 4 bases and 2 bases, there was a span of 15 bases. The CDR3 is CASSAPSGSPYEQYF. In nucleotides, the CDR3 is TGTGCCAGCAGTGCCCCCTCCGGGTCCCCCTACGAGCAGTACTTC.

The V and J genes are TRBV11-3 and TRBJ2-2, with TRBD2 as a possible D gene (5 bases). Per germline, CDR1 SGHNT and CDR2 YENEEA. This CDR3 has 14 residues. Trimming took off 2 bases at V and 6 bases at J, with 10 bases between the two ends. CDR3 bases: TGTGCCAGCAGCTTATTGGCGGGTTCCGGGGAGCTGTTTTTT. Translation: CASSLLAGSGELFF.

This chain's CDR3 is CASSPRPGTEKNSPLHF. The CDR3 region has the DNA TGTGCCAGCAGCCCTCGTCCCGGGACAGAGAAGAATTCACCCCTCCACTTT. V and J are TRBV9 and TRBJ1-6, with TRBD1 identical over 7 bases. Germline lookup yields CDR1 SGDLS and CDR2 YYNGEE. The V and J ends lost 4 bases and 7 bases, in that order; junction bases with no gene match: 14. This CDR3 comprises 17 residues.

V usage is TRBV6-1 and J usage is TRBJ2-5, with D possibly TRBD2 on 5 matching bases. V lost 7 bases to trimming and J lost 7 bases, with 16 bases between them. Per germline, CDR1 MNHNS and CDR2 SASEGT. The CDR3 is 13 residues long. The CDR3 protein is CASNPAGPATQYF. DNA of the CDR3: TGTGCCAGCAACCCGGCGGGTCCTGCGACCCAGTACTTC.

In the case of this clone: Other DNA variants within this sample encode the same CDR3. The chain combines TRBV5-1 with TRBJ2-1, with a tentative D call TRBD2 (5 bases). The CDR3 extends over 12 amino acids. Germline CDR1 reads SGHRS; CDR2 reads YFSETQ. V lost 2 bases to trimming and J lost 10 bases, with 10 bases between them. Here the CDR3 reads CASSLGTGEQFF. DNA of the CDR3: TGCGCCAGCAGCTTAGGAACGGGGGAGCAGTTCTTC.

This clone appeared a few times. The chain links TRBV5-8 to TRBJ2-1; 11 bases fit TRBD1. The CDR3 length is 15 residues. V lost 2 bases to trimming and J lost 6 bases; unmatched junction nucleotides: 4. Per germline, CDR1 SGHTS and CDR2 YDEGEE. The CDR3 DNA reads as TGTGCCAGCAGCTTTGGGACAGGGGGAGGCAATGAGCAGTTCTTC. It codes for CASSFGTGGGNEQFF.

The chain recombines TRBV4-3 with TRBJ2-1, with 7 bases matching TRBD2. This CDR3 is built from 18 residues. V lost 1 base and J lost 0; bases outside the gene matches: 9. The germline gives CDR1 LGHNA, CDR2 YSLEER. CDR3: CASSQVGSSGASYNEQFF. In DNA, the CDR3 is TGCGCCAGCAGCCAAGTAGGTTCTAGCGGTGCCTCCTACAATGAGCAGTTCTTC.

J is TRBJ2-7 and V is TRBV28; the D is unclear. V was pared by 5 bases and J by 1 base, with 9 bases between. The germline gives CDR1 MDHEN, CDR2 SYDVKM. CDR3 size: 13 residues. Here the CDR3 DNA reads TGTGCCAGCAGTCCGAGCGAATCCTACGAGCAGTACTTC. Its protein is CASSPSESYEQYF.

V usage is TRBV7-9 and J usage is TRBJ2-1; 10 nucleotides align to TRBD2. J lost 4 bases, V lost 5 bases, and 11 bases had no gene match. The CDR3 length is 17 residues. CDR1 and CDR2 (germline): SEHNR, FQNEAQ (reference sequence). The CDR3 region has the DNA TGTGCCAGCAGCATCAAGCCGGGACTAGCGCCATACAATGAGCAGTTCTTC. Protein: CASSIKPGLAPYNEQFF.

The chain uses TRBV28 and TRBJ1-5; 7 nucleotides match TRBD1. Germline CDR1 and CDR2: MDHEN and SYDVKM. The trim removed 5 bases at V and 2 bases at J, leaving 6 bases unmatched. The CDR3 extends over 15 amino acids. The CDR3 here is CASSLRGWGNQPQHF. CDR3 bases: TGTGCCAGCAGTCTCAGGGGGTGGGGCAATCAGCCCCAGCATTTT.

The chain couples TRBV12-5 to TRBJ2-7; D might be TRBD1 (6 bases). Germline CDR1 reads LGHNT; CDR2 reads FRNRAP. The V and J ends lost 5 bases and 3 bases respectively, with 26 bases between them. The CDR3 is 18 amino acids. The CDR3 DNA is TGTGCTAGTGGTCCGACTGGTTTACTCGGGGACAAAGGCTACGAGCAGTACTTC. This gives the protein CASGPTGLLGDKGYEQYF.

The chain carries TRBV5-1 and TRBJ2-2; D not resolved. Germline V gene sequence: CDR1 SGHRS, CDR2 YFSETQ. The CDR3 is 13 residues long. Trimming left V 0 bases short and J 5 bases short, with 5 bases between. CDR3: CASSLARTGELFF. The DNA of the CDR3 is TGCGCCAGCAGCTTGGCTCGGACCGGGGAGCTGTTTTTT.

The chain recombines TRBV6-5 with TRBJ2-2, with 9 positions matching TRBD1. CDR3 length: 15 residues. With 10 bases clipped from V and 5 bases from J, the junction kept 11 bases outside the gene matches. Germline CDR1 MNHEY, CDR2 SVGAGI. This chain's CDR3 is CATQRAGTGTGELFF. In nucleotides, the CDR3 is TGTGCCACCCAACGGGCCGGGACAGGGACCGGGGAGCTGTTTTTT.

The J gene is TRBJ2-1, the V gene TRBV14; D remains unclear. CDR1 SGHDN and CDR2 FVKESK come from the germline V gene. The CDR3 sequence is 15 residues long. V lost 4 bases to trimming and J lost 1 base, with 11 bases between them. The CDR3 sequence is CASSRAPASYNEQFF. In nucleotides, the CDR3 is TGTGCCAGCAGCCGAGCACCTGCTTCCTACAATGAGCAGTTCTTC.

CDR3 in amino acids: CASSLCLAGNPYEQYF. DNA for the CDR3: TGCGCCAGCAGTCTTTGCCTAGCGGGGAATCCCTACGAGCAGTACTTC. The chain carries TRBV23-1 and TRBJ2-7; 9 nucleotides align to TRBD2. TRBV23-1 is an open reading frame whose function is uncertain. This CDR3 has 16 residues. V lost 4 bases to trimming and J lost 2 bases; unmatched junction nucleotides: 9.

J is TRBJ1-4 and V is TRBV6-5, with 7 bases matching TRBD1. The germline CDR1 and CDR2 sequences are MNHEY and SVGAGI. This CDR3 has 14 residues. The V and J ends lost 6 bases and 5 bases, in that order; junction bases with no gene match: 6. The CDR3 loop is CASRRRGPNEKLFF. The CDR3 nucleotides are TGTGCCAGCAGAAGGAGGGGGCCGAATGAAAAACTGTTTTTT.

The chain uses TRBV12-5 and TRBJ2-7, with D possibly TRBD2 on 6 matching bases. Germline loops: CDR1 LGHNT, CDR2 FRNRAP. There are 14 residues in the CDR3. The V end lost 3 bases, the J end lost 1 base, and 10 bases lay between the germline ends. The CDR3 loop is CASGFPGESYEQYF. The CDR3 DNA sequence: TGTGCTAGTGGTTTCCCGGGGGAGTCCTACGAGCAGTACTTC.

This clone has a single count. CDR3 bases: TGTGCCTGGAGTGGGGGGACAGGCCTGGTCTCGGGCTACACCTTC. Translated: CAWSGGTGLVSGYTF. The rearrangement joins TRBV30 to TRBJ1-2; 8 bases map to TRBD1. The ends lost 1 base at V and 8 bases at J; junction bases unmatched: 12. The germline V gene encodes CDR1 GTSNPN and CDR2 SVGIG (reference sequence). The CDR3 contains 15 residues. Looking up the rest from reference TRBV30 and TRBJ1-2 gives the full variable domain: SQTIHQWPATLVQPVGSPLSLECTVEGTSNPNLYWYRQAAGRGLQLLFYSVGIGQISSEVPQNLSASRPQDRQFILSSKKLLLSDSGFYLCAWSGGTGLVSGYTFGSGTRLTVV.

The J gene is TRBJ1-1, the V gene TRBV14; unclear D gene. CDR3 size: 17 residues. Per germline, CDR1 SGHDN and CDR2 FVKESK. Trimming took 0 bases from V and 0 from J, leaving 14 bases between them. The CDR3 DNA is TGTGCCAGCAGCCAAGAGTTCTCAGGCTACATGAACACTGAAGCTTTCTTT. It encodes CASSQEFSGYMNTEAFF. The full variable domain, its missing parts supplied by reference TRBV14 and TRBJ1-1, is EAGVTQFPSHSVIEKGQTVTLRCDPISGHDNLYWYRRVMGKEIKFLLHFVKESKQDESGMPNNRFLAERTGGTYSTLKVQPAELEDSGVYFCASSQEFSGYMNTEAFFGQGTRLTVV.

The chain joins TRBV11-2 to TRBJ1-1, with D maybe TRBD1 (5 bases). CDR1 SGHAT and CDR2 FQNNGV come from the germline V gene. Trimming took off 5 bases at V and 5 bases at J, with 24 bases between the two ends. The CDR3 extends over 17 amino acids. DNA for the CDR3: TGTGCCAGCAGCCCCACCCCCAAAGGGGCGCGTGGAACTGAAGCTTTCTTT. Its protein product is CASSPTPKGARGTEAFF.

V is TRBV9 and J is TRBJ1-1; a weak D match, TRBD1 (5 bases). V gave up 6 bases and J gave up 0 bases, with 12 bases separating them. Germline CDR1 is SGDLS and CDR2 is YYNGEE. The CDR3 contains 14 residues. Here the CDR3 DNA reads TGTGCCAGCAATATGGGGCAATTGAACACTGAAGCTTTCTTT. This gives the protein CASNMGQLNTEAFF.

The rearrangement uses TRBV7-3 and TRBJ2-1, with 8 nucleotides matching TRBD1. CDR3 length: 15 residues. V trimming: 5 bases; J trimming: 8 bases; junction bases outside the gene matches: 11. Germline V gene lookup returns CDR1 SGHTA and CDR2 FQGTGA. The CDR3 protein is CASSPGRGPKDEQFF. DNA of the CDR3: TGTGCCAGCAGCCCAGGCAGGGGGCCCAAGGATGAGCAGTTCTTC.